This entry is about one TCR beta chain. The sample is drawn from a study of blood T cells in healthy people across ages. V lost 0 bases to trimming and J lost 4 bases; unmatched junction nucleotides: 8. The CDR3 loop spans 15 amino acids. Germline CDR1 is DFQATT and CDR2 is SNEGSKA (reference sequence). Primed by a sample-barcoded 5' primer and a J-beta primer mix, a second PCR proceeded for roughly 6 to 12 cycles. TCRdb re-derived calls from the 5' RACE reads in MiXCR, one entry per CDR3 protein. The data show over 700,000 distinct CDR3 sequences, 20% to 25% seen once. This same sample was also part of a study on T cells of mothers and their children.

This receptor was taken from a boy aged 10-17 years in good health. Source material: blood. The genes are TRBV20-1 and TRBJ2-7, with TRBD2 matching 8 bases. CDR3 protein: CSARDGVTSAYEQYF. For the CDR3, the DNA is TGCAGTGCTAGAGATGGGGTGACTAGCGCTTACGAGCAGTACTTC.